This T cell receptor (beta chain) was profiled in a study of blood T cell repertoires in COVID-19. Study as a whole: T cells, B-cell-depleted T cells, or PBMCs supplied cDNA or gDNA.

Libraries were prepared by immunoSEQ multiplex PCR; TCRdb keeps only in-frame clonotypes and omits some of them. The sample includes 150,000 or so clones, 70% to 85% of them seen just once. V gave up 5 bases and J gave up 7 bases; unmatched junction bases: 7. The CDR3 loop spans 13 amino acids. Germline values: CDR1 MDHEN, CDR2 SYDVKM. Participants were aged about 18 to 100 years from roughly 25 US areas. Participant-given clinical history determined each cohort assignment. Cohort 3 donors were reported recovered after two negative PCRs, clearance, or symptom resolution. This sequence originates from a man over 45 who had recovered from COVID-19. This chain links TRBV28 with TRBJ1-2, with 7 bases identical to TRBD1. Sample: PBMCs or T cells enriched from blood (not recorded which). DNA for the CDR3: TGTGCCAGCAGTGTCAGGGGGTGGAGTGGCTACACCTTC. Translated, it gives CASSVRGWSGYTF.